Shown below are 25 T cell receptor beta chains from a single sample sequenced in a study of T cell responses to AZD1222 COVID-19 vaccine. Sequencing used immunoSEQ multiplex PCR; TCRdb keeps in-frame clones, though not all of them. The table lists some 150,000 clones, more than 85% of them singletons. Here the sequenced sample was peripheral blood, taken 28 days after the second AZD1222 dose. These receptors were taken from an adult who received the AZD1222 COVID-19 vaccine.

The chain carries TRBV28 and TRBJ2-1; D is tentatively TRBD1 or TRBD2 (5 bases each). This CDR3 is 14 amino acids long. Deletions cut 4 bases from V and 4 bases from J, with 11 bases between. Germline V CDR1 and CDR2: MDHEN, SYDVKM. The CDR3 is CASSSPGGYNEQFF. The CDR3 bases are TGTGCCAGCAGTTCCCCTGGGGGATACAATGAGCAGTTCTTC.

V is TRBV7-8 and J is TRBJ1-1; D remains ambiguous. This CDR3 spans 14 amino acids. The germline V gene has CDR1 SGHVS and CDR2 FQNEAQ. Deletions cut 0 bases from V and 1 base from J, with 6 bases between. CDR3 sequence reads: CASSLAPGNTEAFF. The CDR3, as DNA: TGTGCCAGCAGCTTAGCTCCAGGGAACACTGAAGCTTTCTTT.

The chain recombines TRBV2 with TRBJ2-7; 9 nucleotides match TRBD2. This CDR3 comprises 14 residues. V lost 6 bases, J lost 4 bases, and 7 bases stayed unmatched. Germline V lookup: CDR1 SNHLY, CDR2 FYNNEI. CDR3 sequence (DNA): TGTGCCAGCAGGAGGTCTAGCGGGGTTTACGAGCAGTACTTC. Translated: CASRRSSGVYEQYF.

V and J are TRBV7-9 and TRBJ1-2, with 12 positions matching TRBD1. Per the germline V gene, CDR1 is SEHNR and CDR2 is FQNEAQ (reference sequence). Unmatched junction bases numbered 10, after V lost 1 base and J lost 7 bases. This CDR3 spans 17 amino acids. CDR3 in amino acids: CASSLDPGQGAQGGYTF. CDR3 coding DNA: TGTGCCAGCAGCTTAGATCCGGGACAGGGGGCGCAAGGTGGCTACACCTTC. The full variable domain, rest sourced from reference TRBV7-9 and TRBJ1-2, is DTGVSQNPRHKITKRGQNVTFRCDPISEHNRLYWYRQTLGQGPEFLTYFQNEAQLEKSRLLSDRFSAERPKGSFSTLEIQRTEQGDSAMYLCASSLDPGQGAQGGYTFGSGTRLTVV.

V usage is TRBV3-1 (or the pseudogene TRBV3-2) and J usage is TRBJ2-5; perhaps TRBD1 as D (5 bases). V lost 4 bases and J 2 bases, leaving 11 bases between the germline ends. The CDR3 sequence is 14 residues long. Germline CDR1 and CDR2: LGHDT and YNNKEL (reference sequence). This CDR3 reads CASSPPRVQETQYF. CDR3 sequence (DNA): TGTGCCAGCAGCCCCCCCAGGGTGCAAGAGACCCAGTACTTC.

The V gene is TRBV5-4, the J gene TRBJ2-1; 7 nucleotides line up with TRBD1. V lost 4 bases and J lost 3; bases outside the gene matches: 4. Looked up from germline, CDR1 is SGHNT and CDR2 is YYREEE (reference sequence). The CDR3 runs to 14 residues. DNA for the CDR3: TGTGCCAGCAGCGGGGACAGTAACTACAATGAGCAGTTCTTC. Protein sequence: CASSGDSNYNEQFF.

The CDR3 DNA reads as TGTGCCAGCAGCTTGTCGGACGGACTCTATGGCTACACCTTC. It specifies CASSLSDGLYGYTF. The rearrangement uses TRBV7-2 and TRBJ1-2, with unresolved D. Germline lookup yields CDR1 SGHTA and CDR2 FQGNSA. V was cut by 3 bases and J by 4 bases, with 12 bases left in between. The CDR3 is made up of 14 amino acids.

The J gene is TRBJ1-6, the V gene TRBV7-2; D is possibly TRBD1 (6 bases). Germline assignment: CDR1 SGHTA and CDR2 FQGNSA. The CDR3 consists of 16 residues. The V and J ends lost 5 bases and 12 bases respectively, with 23 bases between them. In DNA, the CDR3 is TGTGCCAGCAGCCCGATCGCACAAGGGGGGCGAAAACCCCTCCACTTT. Its translation is CASSPIAQGGRKPLHF.

The rearrangement joins TRBV27 to TRBJ1-6; D might be TRBD1 (6 bases). The V and J ends lost 3 bases and 3 bases respectively, with 12 bases between them. Germline V gene sequence: CDR1 MNHEY, CDR2 SMNVEV (reference sequence). The CDR3 loop spans 16 amino acids. This CDR3 reads CASSFGRGFYNSPLHF. In DNA form, the CDR3 reads TGTGCCAGCAGTTTTGGCAGGGGCTTCTATAATTCACCCCTCCACTTT.

The rearrangement links TRBV23-1 to TRBJ1-5; TRBD1 agrees at 9 bases. TRBV23-1 is known as an ORF, though its function is uncertain. Germline trimming cut 2 bases from V and 4 bases from J; bases unmatched to any gene: 6. This CDR3 comprises 16 residues. CDR3 DNA sequence: TGCGCCAGCAGTCAAAAGGGGGGACAGGGAAATCAGCCCCAGCATTTT. It yields the protein CASSQKGGQGNQPQHF.

The chain employs TRBV19 and TRBJ2-5, with D possibly being TRBD1 (6 bases). Germline V gives CDR1 LNHDA, CDR2 SQIVND (reference sequence). V lost 1 base, J lost 5 bases, and 11 bases lay in between. This CDR3 comprises 14 residues. The DNA for the CDR3 is TGTGCCAGTAGTATAGCCCACAGGGAGGAGACCCAGTACTTC. Translating it yields CASSIAHREETQYF.

The V and J genes are TRBV24-1 and TRBJ2-3, with 11 bases aligning to TRBD2. V dropped 4 bases and J dropped 6; count of bases not matched to a gene: 8. Germline CDR1 and CDR2: KGHDR and SFDVKD. The CDR3 is 16 amino acids. The CDR3 DNA sequence: TGTGCCACCAGTGACTATACTAGCGGGAGAGCGGATACGCAGTATTTT. It specifies CATSDYTSGRADTQYF.

The chain has TRBV4-1 and TRBJ2-3; D may correspond to TRBD1 or TRBD2 (6 bases each). The CDR3 sequence is 14 residues long. Germline CDR1 reads MGHRA; CDR2 reads YSYEKL. The CDR3: CADWGDKTTDTQYF. CDR3 sequence (DNA): TGCGCAGACTGGGGGGACAAGACCACAGATACGCAGTATTTT.

The chain is built from TRBV3-1 (or the pseudogene TRBV3-2) and TRBJ2-1; 9 bases map to TRBD2. The CDR3 totals 18 residues. Germline V lookup: CDR1 LGHDT, CDR2 YNNKEL (reference sequence). With V trimmed by 1 base and J by 7 bases, 14 bases remained unmatched. The CDR3 bases are TGTGCCAGCAGCCAAGTATGGGCGGGAACTAGCGGGTTTAATGAGCAGTTCTTC. Amino acids: CASSQVWAGTSGFNEQFF.

The J gene is TRBJ2-1, the V gene TRBV19, with D hard to call. The germline V and J ends were trimmed by 5 bases and 4 bases, with 9 bases remaining between them. The CDR3 is made up of 13 amino acids. CDR1 and CDR2 from the germline V gene are LNHDA and SQIVND (reference sequence). CDR3 loop: CASSYSRYNEQFF. CDR3 DNA: TGTGCCAGTAGTTATAGCAGATACAATGAGCAGTTCTTC.

This clone was counted once. This chain links TRBV5-1 with TRBJ1-1; D might be TRBD1 (5 bases). The CDR3 loop spans 14 amino acids. Per the germline V gene, CDR1 is SGHRS and CDR2 is YFSETQ. Trimming left V 0 bases short and J 1 base short, with 7 bases between. Here the CDR3 DNA reads TGCGCCAGCAGCTTGGCGGGGCCGAACACTGAAGCTTTCTTT. It specifies CASSLAGPNTEAFF.

V and J are TRBV11-2 and TRBJ1-4, with TRBD1 identical over 9 bases. V gave up 4 bases and J gave up 1 base; unmatched junction bases: 1. Germline V gives CDR1 SGHAT, CDR2 FQNNGV. CDR3 length: 15 amino acids. DNA of the CDR3: TGTGCCAGCAGCTCGACAGGGGGAACTAATGAAAAACTGTTTTTT. This sequence encodes CASSSTGGTNEKLFF.

V gene TRBV9 combines with J gene TRBJ2-2; D is unclear. Trimming shortened V by 0 bases and J by 3 bases, and 6 bases separated the two germline ends. Germline V gene lookup returns CDR1 SGDLS and CDR2 YYNGEE. The CDR3 spans 14 residues. CDR3 loop: CASSVVADTGELFF. The CDR3 coding sequence is TGTGCCAGCAGCGTAGTGGCAGACACCGGGGAGCTGTTTTTT.

J is TRBJ1-1 and V is TRBV5-4; TRBD1 is a possible D gene (6 bases). The CDR3 loop spans 15 amino acids. The germline V and J ends were trimmed by 1 base and 4 bases, with 14 bases remaining between them. Germline V CDR1 and CDR2: SGHNT, YYREEE (reference sequence). The CDR3 DNA sequence: TGTGCCAGCAGCTTGCCCGAGGGGGGGTTCACTGAAGCTTTCTTT. This gives the protein CASSLPEGGFTEAFF.

The chain has TRBV28 and TRBJ2-1; D gene ambiguous. This CDR3 has 11 residues. V lost 7 bases to trimming and J lost 10 bases, with 11 bases between them. CDR1 and CDR2 from the germline V gene are MDHEN and SYDVKM. Here the CDR3 DNA reads TGTGCCAGCATGTCTCCCAGAGAGCAGTTCTTC. Residues: CASMSPREQFF.

The V and J genes are TRBV2 and TRBJ2-1; no clear D gene. This CDR3 spans 11 amino acids. Germline V gene lookup returns CDR1 SNHLY and CDR2 FYNNEI. Trimming removed 3 bases from V and 5 bases from J, with 2 bases in between. In DNA, the CDR3 is TGTGCCAGCAGTGATAACAATGAGCAGTTCTTC. Encoded protein: CASSDNNEQFF.

The chain joins TRBV5-6 to TRBJ1-2, with D possibly matching TRBD1 (6 bases). The CDR3 has 15 amino acids. Germline V gives CDR1 SGHDT, CDR2 YYEEEE. The V gene lost 0 bases and the J gene lost 8 bases, with 17 bases spanning the gap. The CDR3 DNA follows: TGTGCCAGCAGCTTGGATACAGGGCATGGTGTAGGCTACACCTTC. It encodes CASSLDTGHGVGYTF.

The J gene is TRBJ1-1, the V gene TRBV10-2, with a possible D match to TRBD1 (5 bases). V shed 6 bases and J shed 4 bases, with 12 bases lying between them. Per germline, CDR1 WSHSY and CDR2 SAAADI. CDR3 length: 13 residues. The CDR3 spells CASSRERGTEAFF. CDR3 nucleotides: TGCGCCAGCAGCCGAGAAAGGGGCACTGAAGCTTTCTTT.

The chain has TRBV5-5 and TRBJ2-5; tentatively, D is TRBD1 (6 bases). V was cut by 2 bases and J by 4 bases, with 15 bases left in between. Germline V lookup: CDR1 SGHKS, CDR2 YYEKEE (reference sequence). CDR3 length equals 15 residues. The CDR3 is CASSFTADSPETQYF. DNA for the CDR3: TGTGCCAGCAGCTTTACGGCGGACAGCCCAGAGACCCAGTACTTC.

This clone was counted a single time. The rearrangement joins TRBV9 to TRBJ2-2, with D possibly matching TRBD1 (5 bases). V was shortened by 6 bases and J by 6 bases, with 18 bases between the two germline ends. Germline CDR1 and CDR2: SGDLS and YYNGEE. This CDR3 has 15 amino acids. Here the CDR3 reads CASNQGVRRSGELFF. The CDR3 DNA reads TGTGCCAGCAATCAAGGGGTCCGGCGGTCCGGGGAGCTGTTTTTT.